These 3 T cell receptor delta chains came from one sample sequenced in a study of γδ T cells in repeated Plasmodium falciparum infection. TCRdb reapplied CATT to the multiplex PCR reads. The sample holds approximately 53,000 delta-chain clones, around 1.7% seen once. Gammadelta T cells were flow-sorted from PBMC into Vgamma9/Vdelta2+ and Vdelta2-negative populations for bulk analysis. The sequencing input was gamma-delta T cells from blood. The receptors shown here come from a pool of human donors (malaria-infected and uninfected, not separated).

This clone was detected a few times. The amino acid sequence in TCRdb belongs to a much larger clone and departs from this DNA's translation at residues 4 and 17, likely a sequencing read error; the sequence shown is translated from the DNA. The V gene is TRDV3, the J gene TRDJ1, with 8 bases aligning to TRDD2. The CDR3 length is 24 residues. Losses at the gene ends were 3 bases for V and 0 bases for J; bases not matched to a gene: 36. The germline V gene has CDR1 TVYSNPD and CDR2 GDNSRS (reference sequence). CDR3 loop: CAFIALRPSYIRTGIAWYTDKLIF. CDR3 DNA: TGTGCCTTCATAGCTCTAAGGCCTTCCTATATACGTACCGGCATTGCTTGGTACACCGATAAACTCATCTTT.

Turning to this clone: TCRdb's entry gives the protein of a much larger clone, which mismatches this DNA's translation at residue 12, likely from a read error; the protein reported here is translated from the DNA. CDR3 loop: CACDTAGYGGILGSWDTRQMFF. The CDR3 DNA follows: TGTGCCTGTGACACGGCAGGATACGGGGGGATACTGGGCTCCTGGGACACCCGACAGATGTTTTTC. V is TRDV2 and J is TRDJ3, with TRDD3 identical over 9 bases. With 1 base clipped from V and 0 bases from J, the junction kept 15 bases outside the gene matches. Germline V gene lookup returns CDR1 GEAIGNYY and CDR2 EKD. The CDR3 has 22 amino acids.

This clone was counted at least ten times. A far larger clone is a single base away, which makes a read error likely. At the DNA level, this CDR3 is encoded by other sequences in the same sample as well. The chain is built from TRDV1 and TRDJ1, with 9 positions matching TRDD3. Germline V lookup: CDR1 TSWWSYY, CDR2 QGS. The CDR3 runs 24 residues. The CDR3: CALGELLEFVSGWSGGSYTDKLIF. The CDR3 DNA sequence: TGTGCCCTTGGGGAACTATTGGAGTTTGTGTCCGGGTGGTCTGGGGGATCCTACACCGATAAACTCATCTTT.